This T cell receptor (beta chain) was captured by sequencing in a study of T cell responses to AZD1222 COVID-19 vaccine. Study-level findings and limits: Following two doses of AZD1222, Spike-specific TCR breadth and depth rose.

On this clone: Its antigen is not identified.

Libraries were prepared by immunoSEQ multiplex PCR; TCRdb keeps only in-frame clonotypes and omits some of them. Among 60,000 or so clones, roughly 84% were seen once, and the ten largest hold around 18%. The clonotype originates from an adult in good health. Sequences were derived from peripheral blood, sampled on day 0 of AZD1222 vaccination.

The CDR3 nucleotides read TGTGCCAGTAGTAACCAGGGGACCGGGGAGCTGTTTTTT. It is translated as CASSNQGTGELFF. The chain carries TRBV19 and TRBJ2-2, with D possibly being TRBD1 (6 bases). Germline V gives CDR1 LNHDA, CDR2 SQIVND (reference sequence). Trimming left V 4 bases short and J 5 bases short, with 8 bases between. The CDR3 is made up of 13 amino acids.